What follows is one TCR beta chain and its context. The authors ran a second PCR of roughly 7 to 11 cycles using a sample-barcoded 5' primer and a J-beta primer mix. TCRdb fed the 5' RACE reads into MiXCR, producing one record per CDR3 protein. The sample contains more than 1,000,000 distinct CDR3 sequences, roughly a quarter of which appear only once. The CDR3 is made up of 13 amino acids. Germline trimming cut 7 bases from V and 5 bases from J; bases unmatched to any gene: 7. The sample is drawn from a study of blood T cells in healthy people across ages. The same specimen was also included in a second study, on T cells of mothers and their children.

Source material: blood. The J gene is TRBJ2-5, the V gene TRBV12-3 or TRBV12-4; 7 positions match TRBD2. The source is a girl aged 2-9 years in good health. In DNA form, the CDR3 reads TGTGCCAGCACTAACGGGGGGTCCGAGACCCAGTACTTC. Encoded protein: CASTNGGSETQYF.